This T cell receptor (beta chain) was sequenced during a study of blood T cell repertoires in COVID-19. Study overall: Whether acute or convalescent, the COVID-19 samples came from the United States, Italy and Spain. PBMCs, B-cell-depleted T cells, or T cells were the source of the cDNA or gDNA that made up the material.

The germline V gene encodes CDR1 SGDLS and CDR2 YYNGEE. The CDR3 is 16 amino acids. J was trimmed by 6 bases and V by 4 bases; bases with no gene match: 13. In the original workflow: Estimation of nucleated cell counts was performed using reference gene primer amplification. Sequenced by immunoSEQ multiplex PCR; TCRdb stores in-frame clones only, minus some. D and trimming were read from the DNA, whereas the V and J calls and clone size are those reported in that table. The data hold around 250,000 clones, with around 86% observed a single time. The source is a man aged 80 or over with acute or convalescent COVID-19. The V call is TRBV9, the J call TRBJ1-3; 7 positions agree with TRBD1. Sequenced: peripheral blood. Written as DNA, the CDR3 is TGTGCCAGCAGCCGTCTTGGACAGGCTCGGGAAAACACCATATATTTT. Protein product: CASSRLGQARENTIYF. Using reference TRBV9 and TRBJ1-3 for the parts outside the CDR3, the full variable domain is DSGVTQTPKHLITATGQRVTLRCSPRSGDLSVYWYQQSLDQGLQFLIQYYNGEERAKGNILERFSAQQFPDLHSELNLSSLELGDSALYFCASSRLGQARENTIYFGEGSWLTVV.